This passage covers 23 T cell receptor beta chains from one sample sequenced in a study of T-cell memory formation after mild COVID-19. TCRdb processed the 5' RACE reads anew with MiXCR; each CDR3 protein has one entry. This table holds 400,000 to 500,000 distinct CDR3 sequences, 20% to 25% found once. Sequencing input: PBMCs or a T cell subset sorted from them (not recorded which). The source of these receptors is an adult woman who had mild COVID-19 (a few samples of this study predate the infection). Cell type and time point are not known.

This clonotype was picked up a small number of times. The genes are TRBV7-9 and TRBJ2-1, with 7 bases fitting TRBD2. CDR3 length: 18 amino acids. Germline CDR1 is SEHNR and CDR2 is FQNEAQ (reference sequence). After removal of 3 bases from V and 4 bases from J, the junction contained 15 bases not matched to a gene. The CDR3 DNA reads as TGTGCCAGCAGCTTCCCCCTTGGGCGGGAGATACCGTACAATGAGCAGTTCTTC. This codes for CASSFPLGREIPYNEQFF. Full variable domain (remainder filled in from reference TRBV7-9 and TRBJ2-1): DTGVSQNPRHKITKRGQNVTFRCDPISEHNRLYWYRQTLGQGPEFLTYFQNEAQLEKSRLLSDRFSAERPKGSFSTLEIQRTEQGDSAMYLCASSFPLGREIPYNEQFFGPGTRLTVL.

The chain has TRBV12-3 or TRBV12-4 and TRBJ2-5, with D possibly matching TRBD1 (6 bases). Trimming left V 8 bases short and J 5 bases short, with 15 bases between. CDR3 length: 13 residues. CDR3 nucleotides: TGTGCCAGCTTAAAAGGGGGTGGGGAGACCCAGTACTTC. This translates into CASLKGGGETQYF.

The chain employs TRBV5-1 and TRBJ1-1; D is unresolved. V shed 0 bases and J shed 0 bases, with 9 bases lying between them. Germline CDR1 is SGHRS and CDR2 is YFSETQ. The CDR3 has 15 amino acids. Written as DNA, the CDR3 is TGCGCCAGCAGCTTGGGAGGCAGTGTGAACACTGAAGCTTTCTTT. It specifies CASSLGGSVNTEAFF.

This clonotype was detected only a few times. This sequence joins TRBV7-9 and TRBJ2-1; no reliable D call. V was shortened by 1 base and J by 6 bases, with 13 bases between the two germline ends. The CDR3 extends over 15 amino acids. Germline V gene sequence: CDR1 SEHNR, CDR2 FQNEAQ (reference sequence). CDR3 sequence reads: CASSLEGRTLNEQFF. Written as DNA, the CDR3 is TGTGCCAGCAGCTTAGAGGGCCGCACGCTCAATGAGCAGTTCTTC.

This clonotype was picked up a small number of times. The chain joins TRBV5-1 to TRBJ2-3, with D unclear. V was cut by 4 bases and J by 0 bases, with 9 bases left in between. Germline V gene lookup returns CDR1 SGHRS and CDR2 YFSETQ. The CDR3 consists of 14 residues. This chain's CDR3 is CASSAGSSTDTQYF. DNA for the CDR3: TGCGCCAGCAGCGCCGGGTCGAGCACAGATACGCAGTATTTT.

This clonotype has just a few counts. The V gene is TRBV4-1, the J gene TRBJ2-5; maybe TRBD2 (6 bases). With 0 bases removed from V and 2 bases from J, the gap between germline ends came to 10 bases. Germline V gene sequence: CDR1 MGHRA, CDR2 YSYEKL. The CDR3 runs to 15 residues. The CDR3 region has the DNA TGCGCCAGCAGCCAAGAAAGGGACTTACAAGAGACCCAGTACTTC. This translates into CASSQERDLQETQYF.

This clonotype was seen only a few times. The chain links TRBV6-6 to TRBJ1-1; TRBD1 aligns across 9 bases. The junction had 8 bases not matched to a gene; V was cut back by 4 bases and J by 11 bases. The CDR3 runs to 13 residues. In germline, CDR1 is MNHNY, CDR2 SVGAGI (reference sequence). The CDR3 DNA is TGTGCCAGCAGTTGGACCGGGACAGGGACCGCTTTCTTT. It yields the protein CASSWTGTGTAFF.

This clonotype occurred many times. V gene TRBV29-1 combines with J gene TRBJ2-5, with no clear D. The CDR3 has 14 residues. CDR1 is SQVTM, CDR2 ANQGSEA, per germline. Trimming cost V 4 bases and J 2 bases, with 14 bases left between them. DNA of the CDR3: TGCAGCGTTGGGGGTCTCTCAGTTCAAGAGACCCAGTACTTC. It encodes CSVGGLSVQETQYF.

The chain combines TRBV12-3 or TRBV12-4 with TRBJ1-1; D is ambiguous. The V gene lost 5 bases and the J gene lost 5 bases, with 12 bases spanning the gap. The CDR3 spans 13 residues. For the CDR3, the DNA is TGTGCCAGCAGTAACACTATCGGGACTGAAGCTTTCTTT. It is translated as CASSNTIGTEAFF.

This chain joins TRBV6-5 and TRBJ2-3; 8 bases align to TRBD1. The CDR3 totals 15 residues. The V gene end was trimmed by 7 bases and the J gene end by 5 bases; junction bases not matched to a gene: 11. In germline, CDR1 is MNHEY, CDR2 SVGAGI. The DNA for the CDR3 is TGTGCCAGCACTTGGGGTCCGACAGGGGAAGATACGCAGTATTTT. Translation: CASTWGPTGEDTQYF.

The rearrangement links TRBV7-9 to TRBJ2-7, with TRBD2 as a possible D gene (7 bases). This CDR3 comprises 14 residues. V was clipped by 5 bases and J by 5 bases, with 16 bases between them. CDR1 and CDR2 (germline): SEHNR, FQNEAQ (reference sequence). CDR3 loop: CASSRGGALDEQYF. The DNA for the CDR3 is TGTGCCAGCAGCCGAGGGGGGGCGCTGGACGAGCAGTACTTC.

In its sample, this clonotype was seen many times. This chain links TRBV28 with TRBJ1-1; a weak D match, TRBD1 (5 bases). Germline V CDR1 and CDR2: MDHEN, SYDVKM. The V and J ends lost 3 bases and 5 bases respectively, with 10 bases between them. The CDR3 is 13 residues long. The CDR3 nucleotides are TGTGCCAGCAGTTTCCTCGACAGAACTGAAGCTTTCTTT. This sequence encodes CASSFLDRTEAFF.

The V call is TRBV7-2, the J call TRBJ2-1; D unresolved. Germline V gene sequence: CDR1 SGHTA, CDR2 FQGNSA. This CDR3 region has 13 residues. Trimming took off 7 bases at V and 12 bases at J, with 19 bases between the two ends. CDR3 amino acids: CASTPQVRSWQFF. CDR3 in DNA: TGTGCCAGCACCCCGCAGGTCCGGAGTTGGCAGTTCTTC.

This sequence joins TRBV7-2 and TRBJ1-2, with 8 bases lining up with TRBD1. This CDR3 region has 16 residues. V lost 2 bases and J lost 0; bases outside the gene matches: 5. Germline lookup yields CDR1 SGHTA and CDR2 FQGNSA. CDR3 sequence (DNA): TGTGCCAGCAGCTTATCCGGACAGGGACCTAACTATGGCTACACCTTC. This translates into CASSLSGQGPNYGYTF.

Only a few counts were recorded for this clonotype. The rearrangement uses TRBV7-2 and TRBJ1-2; TRBD1 is a possible D gene (6 bases). This CDR3 is built from 15 residues. Trimming stripped 0 bases from V and 4 bases from J, with 12 bases between. Germline-derived CDR1 and CDR2 are SGHTA and FQGNSA. Here the CDR3 DNA reads TGTGCCAGCAGCTTAGCGGCCAGGGGAGGCTATGGCTACACCTTC. Its translation: CASSLAARGGYGYTF.

The chain combines TRBV20-1 with TRBJ2-7; D gene uncertain. This CDR3 spans 13 amino acids. Germline V lookup: CDR1 DFQATT, CDR2 SNEGSKA (reference sequence). Between the trimmed V and J ends, which lost 2 bases and 4 bases, there was a span of 12 bases. CDR3 protein: CSARPMVSYEQYF. DNA of the CDR3: TGCAGTGCTAGACCTATGGTATCGTACGAGCAGTACTTC.

The chain employs TRBV29-1 and TRBJ2-3; TRBD2 aligns across 10 bases. The CDR3 is made up of 14 amino acids. With V trimmed by 6 bases and J by 8 bases, 11 bases remained unmatched. CDR1 is SQVTM and CDR2 is ANQGSEA in the germline V gene. The CDR3 loop is CSVGLAEPLGTQYF. DNA of the CDR3: TGCAGCGTCGGACTAGCGGAGCCGCTTGGTACGCAGTATTTT.

This clonotype was seen more than once but under ten times. V and J are TRBV12-3 or TRBV12-4 and TRBJ2-5; D remains unclear. V was shortened by 4 bases and J by 5 bases, with 11 bases between the two germline ends. The CDR3 consists of 13 residues. The CDR3 DNA sequence: TGTGCCAGCAGTTCCACGGTTGAGGAGACCCAGTACTTC. Encoded protein: CASSSTVEETQYF.

The genes are TRBV19 and TRBJ2-1; the match to TRBD2 covers 7 bases. V gave up 1 base and J gave up 6 bases; unmatched junction bases: 6. Germline V gives CDR1 LNHDA, CDR2 SQIVND (reference sequence). The CDR3 extends over 15 amino acids. CDR3 in DNA: TGTGCCAGTAGTATAGGTGGGGGGGTCGGCAATGAGCAGTTCTTC. It translates to CASSIGGGVGNEQFF.

This clonotype was counted a few times. CDR3 DNA sequence: TGCAGCGTAGTTAGCGGGAGTGCCAAAAACATTCAGTACTTC. This translates into CSVVSGSAKNIQYF. The chain combines TRBV29-1 with TRBJ2-4, with 9 bases fitting TRBD2. The J segment lost 1 base and the V segment lost 6 bases, leaving 4 bases of the junction unmatched. The CDR3 is made up of 14 amino acids. Germline V gene sequence: CDR1 SQVTM, CDR2 ANQGSEA.

The chain links TRBV3-1 to TRBJ1-1; tentative D call: TRBD1 (5 bases). Trimming took 1 base from V and 7 from J, leaving 10 bases between them. CDR1 is LGHDT, CDR2 YNNKEL, per germline (reference sequence). The CDR3 length is 13 residues. Written as DNA, the CDR3 is TGTGCCAGCAGCCAAGGAGGTACAGGTGAAGCTTTCTTT. Its protein is CASSQGGTGEAFF.

The gene calls are TRBV21-1 and TRBJ2-7; the table's D call TRBD2 went unverified against the DNA. TRBV21-1 is recorded as a pseudogene. This CDR3 region has 19 residues. This chain's CDR3 is CASSRAGLAGDNPFYEQYF. The CDR3 DNA reads TGTGCCAGCAGCCGAGCGGGACTAGCGGGAGACAACCCATTCTACGAGCAGTACTTC.

There are a few counts of this clonotype. The chain joins TRBV18 to TRBJ2-4, with D unresolved. Germline V gene lookup returns CDR1 KGHSH and CDR2 LQKENI. With 1 base removed from V and 8 bases from J, the gap between germline ends came to 12 bases. This CDR3 contains 14 residues. The DNA of the CDR3 is TGTGCCAGCTCACCACGCGACGCCTGGGACATTCAGTACTTC. It codes for CASSPRDAWDIQYF.